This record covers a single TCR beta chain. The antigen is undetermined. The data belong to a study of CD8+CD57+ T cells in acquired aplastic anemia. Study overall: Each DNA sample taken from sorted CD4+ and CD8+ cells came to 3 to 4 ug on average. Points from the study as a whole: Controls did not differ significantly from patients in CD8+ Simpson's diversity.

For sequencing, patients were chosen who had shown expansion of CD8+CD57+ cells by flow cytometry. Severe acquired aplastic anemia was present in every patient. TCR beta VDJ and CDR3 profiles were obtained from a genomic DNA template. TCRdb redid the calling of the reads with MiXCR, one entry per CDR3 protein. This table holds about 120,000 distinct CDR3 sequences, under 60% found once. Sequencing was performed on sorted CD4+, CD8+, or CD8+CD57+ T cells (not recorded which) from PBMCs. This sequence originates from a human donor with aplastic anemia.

The CDR3 loop reads CASSPGPNTDTQYF. The CDR3, as DNA: TGTGCCAGCTCACCAGGACCGAACACAGATACGCAGTATTTT. The J gene is TRBJ2-3, the V gene TRBV18; D not resolved. Germline CDR1 is KGHSH and CDR2 is LQKENI. There are 14 residues in the CDR3. V gave up 2 bases and J gave up 2 bases, with 8 bases separating them.